A selection of T cell receptor beta chains follows, all from one sample in a study of blood T cell repertoires in COVID-19. Sequencing was performed with immunoSEQ multiplex PCR; in TCRdb, only in-frame clones are kept and a portion is missing. The sample has 170,000 or so clones, 88% seen once; the top ten hold 9% to 10%. What was sequenced was PBMCs or T cells enriched from blood (not recorded which). Receptor source: a woman aged 18-29 years who had recovered from COVID-19. Both conserved end residues are part of each CDR3. A D gene is named only where the DNA matches it firmly. Clone size is not always given. Where it is, it says once, few, many or a class for expanded clones.

d_gene: NA; v_gene: TRBV7-9; j_gene: TRBJ1-4; abundance: NA; CDR3nt: TGTGCCAGCAGCGATCCGGTAAATTTGGAAAAACTGTTTTTT; CDR3aa: CASSDPVNLEKLFF
d_gene: NA; v_gene: TRBV28; j_gene: TRBJ2-7; abundance: NA; CDR3nt: TGTGCCAGCAGTCCTACCCGGGGAGTCACCTCCTACGAGCAGTACTTC; CDR3aa: CASSPTRGVTSYEQYF
d_gene: TRBD2; v_gene: TRBV9; j_gene: TRBJ2-1; abundance: NA; CDR3nt: TGTGCCAGCAGCGTAGGAGAGCGGGAGGTCAATGAGCAGTTCTTC; CDR3aa: CASSVGEREVNEQFF
d_gene: TRBD1; v_gene: TRBV5-4; j_gene: TRBJ2-5; abundance: NA; CDR3nt: TGTGCCAGCAGCCGGGACAGAGATCACCGTGGGACCCAGTACTTC; CDR3aa: CASSRDRDHRGTQYF
d_gene: NA; v_gene: TRBV2; j_gene: TRBJ2-7; abundance: NA; CDR3nt: TGTGCCAGCGGACTGGGGATGGGTTCCTACGAGCAGTACTTC; CDR3aa: CASGLGMGSYEQYF
d_gene: NA; v_gene: TRBV4-1; j_gene: TRBJ2-1; abundance: NA; CDR3nt: TGCGCCAGCAGCCAAGACCTAGGAGCGGCATCGGATGAGCAGTTCTTC; CDR3aa: CASSQDLGAASDEQFF
d_gene: TRBD1; v_gene: TRBV12-5; j_gene: TRBJ2-2; abundance: NA; CDR3nt: TGTGCTAGTGGTAGGGGGACAGGGGGCACCGGGGAGCTGTTTTTT; CDR3aa: CASGRGTGGTGELFF
d_gene: TRBD2; v_gene: TRBV19; j_gene: TRBJ2-1; abundance: NA; CDR3nt: TGTGCCAGTAAGGGGGCTAGCGGGGGAAGTGGTGAGCAGTTCTTC; CDR3aa: CASKGASGGSGEQFF
d_gene: TRBD2; v_gene: TRBV14; j_gene: TRBJ2-7; abundance: NA; CDR3nt: TGTGCCAGCAGCCCCTATAGCGGGGGGTACGAGCAGTACTTC; CDR3aa: CASSPYSGGYEQYF
d_gene: TRBD1; v_gene: TRBV4-1; j_gene: TRBJ1-2; abundance: NA; CDR3nt: TGCGCCAGCAGCTATGGGACAGATAATTCGTATGGCTACACCTTC; CDR3aa: CASSYGTDNSYGYTF
d_gene: NA; v_gene: TRBV3-1/TRBV3-2; j_gene: TRBJ1-4; abundance: NA; CDR3nt: TGTGCCAGCAGCCTTCTCGGTGAAAAACTGTTTTTT; CDR3aa: CASSLLGEKLFF
d_gene: NA; v_gene: TRBV5-1; j_gene: TRBJ1-3; abundance: NA; CDR3nt: TGCGCCAGCATCGTTGGAGTTACTGGAAACACCATATATTTT; CDR3aa: CASIVGVTGNTIYF
d_gene: NA; v_gene: TRBV29-1; j_gene: TRBJ1-5; abundance: NA; CDR3nt: TGCAGCGTTGAAGTAGGGGGCAATCAGCCCCAGCATTTT; CDR3aa: CSVEVGGNQPQHF
d_gene: NA; v_gene: TRBV28; j_gene: TRBJ2-2; abundance: NA; CDR3nt: TGTGCCAGCACCCTTCTGAGTAACGGGGAGCTGTTTTTT; CDR3aa: CASTLLSNGELFF
d_gene: TRBD1; v_gene: TRBV28; j_gene: TRBJ1-2; abundance: NA; CDR3nt: TGTGCCAGCAGTTCGGGACAGGGCCCTGGCTACACCTTC; CDR3aa: CASSSGQGPGYTF
d_gene: NA; v_gene: TRBV28; j_gene: TRBJ2-5; abundance: NA; CDR3nt: TGTGCCAGCAGTTTATACTGGGAGACCCAGTACTTC; CDR3aa: CASSLYWETQYF
d_gene: NA; v_gene: TRBV28; j_gene: TRBJ1-5; abundance: NA; CDR3nt: TGTGCCAGCAGAAGCGACCTTGGGCAGCCCCAGCATTTT; CDR3aa: CASRSDLGQPQHF
d_gene: NA; v_gene: TRBV5-1; j_gene: TRBJ2-7; abundance: few; CDR3nt: TGCGCCAGCAGCTTGGCCACAGGGCTACCCTACGAGCAGTACTTC; CDR3aa: CASSLATGLPYEQYF
d_gene: TRBD1; v_gene: TRBV4-1; j_gene: TRBJ1-1; abundance: NA; CDR3nt: TGCGCCAGCAGCCAAGGGGTCGGACAGGTCCCTTCCCCGCTGAACACTGAAGCTTTCTTT; CDR3aa: CASSQGVGQVPSPLNTEAFF
d_gene: NA; v_gene: TRBV7-9; j_gene: TRBJ1-3; abundance: NA; CDR3nt: TGTGCCAGCAGCTTAAGCCAGGGAAGCGGAAACACCATATATTTT; CDR3aa: CASSLSQGSGNTIYF
d_gene: TRBD1; v_gene: TRBV28; j_gene: TRBJ1-6; abundance: once; CDR3nt: TGTGCCAGCAGCCCCGGACAGGGAGGGCCACCCCTCCACTTT; CDR3aa: CASSPGQGGPPLHF
d_gene: NA; v_gene: TRBV6-6; j_gene: TRBJ1-2; abundance: NA; CDR3nt: TGTGCCAGCAGCACAGGGTCGGGGTATGGCTACACCTTC; CDR3aa: CASSTGSGYGYTF
d_gene: TRBD1; v_gene: TRBV19; j_gene: TRBJ2-1; abundance: NA; CDR3nt: TGTGCCAGTAGCCCCCGGGACAGAGACAATGAGCAGTTCTTC; CDR3aa: CASSPRDRDNEQFF
d_gene: NA; v_gene: TRBV19; j_gene: TRBJ2-3; abundance: NA; CDR3nt: TGTGCCAGTAGTACCCCGAGCCGAGATACGCAGTATTTT; CDR3aa: CASSTPSRDTQYF
d_gene: TRBD1; v_gene: TRBV28; j_gene: TRBJ2-7; abundance: NA; CDR3nt: TGTGCCAGCAGTGGACAGGGGCCCTACGAGCAGTACTTC; CDR3aa: CASSGQGPYEQYF
d_gene: TRBD1; v_gene: TRBV6-1; j_gene: TRBJ1-5; abundance: NA; CDR3nt: TGTGCCAGCAGTGAAGCTAGGACAGGGCTACGCAATCAGCCCCAGCATTTT; CDR3aa: CASSEARTGLRNQPQHF
d_gene: NA; v_gene: TRBV19; j_gene: TRBJ1-5; abundance: NA; CDR3nt: TGTGCCAGTGGTGAGGGGACAAATAGCAATCAGCCCCAGCATTTT; CDR3aa: CASGEGTNSNQPQHF
d_gene: NA; v_gene: TRBV27; j_gene: TRBJ2-5; abundance: NA; CDR3nt: TGTGCCAGCTGGCCCGTGGGGGGCCAAGAGACCCAGTACTTC; CDR3aa: CASWPVGGQETQYF
d_gene: NA; v_gene: TRBV5-1; j_gene: TRBJ2-7; abundance: NA; CDR3nt: TGCGCCAGCAGCTTGCTTGGGGAGAACCGGCGTGAGCGGGCCTACGAGCAGTACTTC; CDR3aa: CASSLLGENRRERAYEQYF
d_gene: TRBD1; v_gene: TRBV19; j_gene: TRBJ2-1; abundance: NA; CDR3nt: TGTGCCAGTAGCTCCAGACAGGGGCCACGCAATGAGCAGTTCTTC; CDR3aa: CASSSRQGPRNEQFF
d_gene: NA; v_gene: TRBV7-9; j_gene: TRBJ1-4; abundance: NA; CDR3nt: TGTGCCAGCAGCCTCGGAGGGTTAAATGAAAAACTGTTTTTT; CDR3aa: CASSLGGLNEKLFF
d_gene: TRBD2; v_gene: TRBV10-1; j_gene: TRBJ2-3; abundance: few; CDR3nt: TGCGCCAGCAGAGCGGGAGGGAGCACAGATACGCAGTATTTT; CDR3aa: CASRAGGSTDTQYF
d_gene: NA; v_gene: TRBV7-8; j_gene: TRBJ2-6; abundance: NA; CDR3nt: TGTGCCAGCAGCTTGAGATTATCTGGGGCCAACGTCCTGACTTTC; CDR3aa: CASSLRLSGANVLTF
d_gene: NA; v_gene: TRBV10-1; j_gene: TRBJ2-6; abundance: once; CDR3nt: TGCGCCAGCAGTGTCCCCACCAGCGACTCTGGGGCCAACGTCCTGACTTTC; CDR3aa: CASSVPTSDSGANVLTF
d_gene: NA; v_gene: TRBV5-4; j_gene: TRBJ2-3; abundance: once; CDR3nt: TGTGCCAGCAGTACAGCAGGGCTCTACACAGATACGCAGTATTTT; CDR3aa: CASSTAGLYTDTQYF
d_gene: NA; v_gene: TRBV28; j_gene: TRBJ2-7; abundance: NA; CDR3nt: TGTGCCAGCAGTCTCATCTCCTCCGGCGGCGAGCAGTACTTC; CDR3aa: CASSLISSGGEQYF
d_gene: NA; v_gene: TRBV5-1; j_gene: TRBJ1-4; abundance: NA; CDR3nt: TGCGCCAGCAGCTTGGAGCGAGGAGCTAATGAAAAACTGTTTTTT; CDR3aa: CASSLERGANEKLFF
d_gene: TRBD1; v_gene: TRBV27; j_gene: TRBJ2-5; abundance: NA; CDR3nt: TGTGCCAGCAGTCCATGGACAGGGAAAGAGACCCAGTACTTC; CDR3aa: CASSPWTGKETQYF
d_gene: TRBD1; v_gene: TRBV6-2/TRBV6-3; j_gene: TRBJ2-1; abundance: NA; CDR3nt: TGTGCCAGCAGTTCTTCAGGGACAGTATACAATGAGCAGTTCTTC; CDR3aa: CASSSSGTVYNEQFF
d_gene: NA; v_gene: TRBV3-1/TRBV3-2; j_gene: TRBJ2-1; abundance: NA; CDR3nt: TGTGCCAGCAGCCAAGGGGCTAAGCAGTTCTTC; CDR3aa: CASSQGAKQFF
d_gene: TRBD1; v_gene: TRBV4-2; j_gene: TRBJ2-7; abundance: once; CDR3nt: TGTGCCAGCAGCCATCTAGGGACAGATTACGAGCAGTACTTC; CDR3aa: CASSHLGTDYEQYF
d_gene: TRBD1; v_gene: TRBV4-1; j_gene: TRBJ1-2; abundance: NA; CDR3nt: TGCGCCAGCAGCCAAGCCCCGACAGGGGGCCAAGCTAACTATGGCTACACCTTC; CDR3aa: CASSQAPTGGQANYGYTF
d_gene: NA; v_gene: TRBV3-1/TRBV3-2; j_gene: TRBJ1-5; abundance: NA; CDR3nt: TGTGCCAGCAGCAGCAGCCCTCGGGAACAGCCCCAGCATTTT; CDR3aa: CASSSSPREQPQHF
d_gene: TRBD2; v_gene: TRBV5-1; j_gene: TRBJ2-7; abundance: NA; CDR3nt: TGCGCCAGCAGCTCGACTAGCGGCCCCTACGAGCAGTACTTC; CDR3aa: CASSSTSGPYEQYF
d_gene: NA; v_gene: TRBV4-2; j_gene: TRBJ1-5; abundance: NA; CDR3nt: TGTGCCAGCAGCCAAGTACCGGACACAAATCAGCCCCAGCATTTT; CDR3aa: CASSQVPDTNQPQHF
d_gene: NA; v_gene: TRBV24-1; j_gene: TRBJ1-2; abundance: NA; CDR3nt: TGTGCCACCAGTGATTCCACAGGCTTCTATGGCTACACCTTC; CDR3aa: CATSDSTGFYGYTF
d_gene: NA; v_gene: TRBV19; j_gene: TRBJ1-2; abundance: NA; CDR3nt: TGTGCCAGTAGCCCTTCAACAGGGAAAGGCTACACCTTC; CDR3aa: CASSPSTGKGYTF
d_gene: TRBD2; v_gene: TRBV5-1; j_gene: TRBJ2-3; abundance: NA; CDR3nt: TGCGCCAGCAGCCCACGACTAGCGGGAGGGCCTGTCACAGATACGCAGTATTTT; CDR3aa: CASSPRLAGGPVTDTQYF
d_gene: TRBD2; v_gene: TRBV7-3; j_gene: TRBJ2-1; abundance: NA; CDR3nt: TGTGCCAGCAGCTTGGAGCTAGCGGGAATGGGTGAGCAGTTCTTC; CDR3aa: CASSLELAGMGEQFF